This TCR beta chain was found in a study of shared clonotypes between healthy human individuals. Background on the study: Every donor yielded three CD4 naive, three CD4 memory, two CD8 naive and one CD8 memory plate.

The CDR3 spans 12 residues. The J segment lost 3 bases and the V segment lost 8 bases, leaving 2 bases of the junction unmatched. CDR1 and CDR2 from the germline V gene are MDHEN and SYDVKM. This was a deep-level run. The data were produced by immunoSEQ multiplex PCR, yet TCRdb's version contains in-frame clones alone and is incomplete. The sample has about 2.4 million clones; 93% are singletons. On this clone itself: The antigen is not known.

Study outcomes and limitations: Naive subsets typically showed greater estimated richness than memory subsets. Rarefaction analysis demonstrated incomplete sorted-subset sequencing notwithstanding large depth.

Sequenced sample: naive CD4+ T cells from PBMCs. As for subset: CD45RA+ positively selected. The rearrangement joins TRBV28 to TRBJ2-7, with 9 bases aligning to TRBD1. The source of this sequence is a man between 18 and 35 years old in good health. Some clones in this sample may be carry-over from other donors' samples. Written as DNA, the CDR3 is TGTGCCAGCTGGGACAGGGTCTACGAGCAGTACTTC. It codes for CASWDRVYEQYF.